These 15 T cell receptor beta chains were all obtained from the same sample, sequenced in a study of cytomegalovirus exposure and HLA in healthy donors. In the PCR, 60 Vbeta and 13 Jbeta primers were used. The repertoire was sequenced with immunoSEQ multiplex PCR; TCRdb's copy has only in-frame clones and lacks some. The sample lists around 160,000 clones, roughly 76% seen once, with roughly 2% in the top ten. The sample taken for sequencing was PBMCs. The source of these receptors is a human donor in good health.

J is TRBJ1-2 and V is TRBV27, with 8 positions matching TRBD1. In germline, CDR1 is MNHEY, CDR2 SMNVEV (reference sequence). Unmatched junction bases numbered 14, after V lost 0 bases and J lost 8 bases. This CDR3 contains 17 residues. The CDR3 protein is CASSLSRWRGTGGGYTF. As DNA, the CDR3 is TGTGCCAGCAGTTTATCGCGGTGGAGGGGGACAGGCGGGGGCTACACCTTC.

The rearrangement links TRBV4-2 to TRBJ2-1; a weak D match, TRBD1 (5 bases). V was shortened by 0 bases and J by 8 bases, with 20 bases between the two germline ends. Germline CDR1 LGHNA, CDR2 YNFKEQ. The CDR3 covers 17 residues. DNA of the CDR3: TGTGCCAGCAGCCAAGATCCCCAGGGAAGTATTAAGGATGAGCAGTTCTTC. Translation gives CASSQDPQGSIKDEQFF.

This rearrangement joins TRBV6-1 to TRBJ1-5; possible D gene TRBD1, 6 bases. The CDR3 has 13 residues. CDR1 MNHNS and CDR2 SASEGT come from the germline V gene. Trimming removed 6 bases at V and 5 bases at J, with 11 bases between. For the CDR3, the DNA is TGTGCCAGCAGCTCGACAGGAGATCAGCCCCAGCATTTT. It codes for CASSSTGDQPQHF.

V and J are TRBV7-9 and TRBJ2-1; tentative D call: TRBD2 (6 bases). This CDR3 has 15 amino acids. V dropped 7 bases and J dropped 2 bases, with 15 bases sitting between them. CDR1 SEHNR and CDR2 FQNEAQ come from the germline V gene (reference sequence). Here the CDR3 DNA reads TGTGCCAGCAACCCCGGAGGGATACCCTACAATGAGCAGTTCTTC. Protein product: CASNPGGIPYNEQFF.

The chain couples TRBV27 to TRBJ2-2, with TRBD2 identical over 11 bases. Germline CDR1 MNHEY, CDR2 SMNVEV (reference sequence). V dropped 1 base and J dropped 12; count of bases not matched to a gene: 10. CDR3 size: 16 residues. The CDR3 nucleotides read TGTGCCAGCAGTTTATTACTAGCGGGGGCGAAGGGCCAGCTGTTTTTT. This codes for CASSLLLAGAKGQLFF.

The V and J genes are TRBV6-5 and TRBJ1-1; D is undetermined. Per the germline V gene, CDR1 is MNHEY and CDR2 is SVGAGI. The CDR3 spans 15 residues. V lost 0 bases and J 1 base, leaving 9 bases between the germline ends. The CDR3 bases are TGTGCCAGCAGTTACTCAGGACGGGGGAACACTGAAGCTTTCTTT. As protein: CASSYSGRGNTEAFF.

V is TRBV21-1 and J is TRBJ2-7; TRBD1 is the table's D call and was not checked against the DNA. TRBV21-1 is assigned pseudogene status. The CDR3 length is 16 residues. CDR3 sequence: CASSKEVQGPTYEQYF. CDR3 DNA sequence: TGTGCCAGCAGCAAAGAGGTGCAGGGGCCCACCTACGAGCAGTACTTC.

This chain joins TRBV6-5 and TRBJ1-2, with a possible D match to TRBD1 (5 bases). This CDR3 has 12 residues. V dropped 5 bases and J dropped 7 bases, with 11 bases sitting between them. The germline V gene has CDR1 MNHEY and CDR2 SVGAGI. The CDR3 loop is CASSPGFVGYTF. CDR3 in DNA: TGTGCCAGCAGTCCAGGGTTTGTTGGCTACACCTTC.

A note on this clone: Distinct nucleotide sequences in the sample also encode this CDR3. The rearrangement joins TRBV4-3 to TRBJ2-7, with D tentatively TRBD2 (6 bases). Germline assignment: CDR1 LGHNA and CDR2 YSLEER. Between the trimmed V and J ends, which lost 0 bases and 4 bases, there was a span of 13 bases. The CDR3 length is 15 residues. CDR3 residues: CASSQDRGTYYEQYF. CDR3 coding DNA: TGCGCCAGCAGCCAAGATCGTGGGACTTATTACGAGCAGTACTTC.

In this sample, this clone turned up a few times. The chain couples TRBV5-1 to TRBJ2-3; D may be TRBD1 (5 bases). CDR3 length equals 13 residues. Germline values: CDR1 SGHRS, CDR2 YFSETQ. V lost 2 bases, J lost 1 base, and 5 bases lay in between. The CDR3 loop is CASSLGGTDTQYF. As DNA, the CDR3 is TGCGCCAGCAGCTTAGGGGGCACAGATACGCAGTATTTT.

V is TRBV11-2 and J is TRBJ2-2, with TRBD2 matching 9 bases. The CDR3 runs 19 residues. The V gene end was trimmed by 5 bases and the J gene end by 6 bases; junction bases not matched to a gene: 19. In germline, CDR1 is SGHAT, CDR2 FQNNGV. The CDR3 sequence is CASSQSGGIKRGAPGELFF. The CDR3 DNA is TGTGCCAGCAGCCAGTCGGGGGGTATCAAGCGGGGGGCCCCCGGGGAGCTGTTTTTT.

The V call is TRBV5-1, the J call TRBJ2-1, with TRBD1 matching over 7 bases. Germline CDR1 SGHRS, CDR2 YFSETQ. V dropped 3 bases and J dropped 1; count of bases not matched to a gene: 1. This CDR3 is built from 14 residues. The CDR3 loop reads CASSSGQSYNEQFF. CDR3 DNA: TGCGCCAGCAGCTCGGGACAGTCCTACAATGAGCAGTTCTTC. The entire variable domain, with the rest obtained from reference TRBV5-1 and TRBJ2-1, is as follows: KAGVTQTPRYLIKTRGQQVTLSCSPISGHRSVSWYQQTPGQGLQFLFEYFSETQRNKGNFPGRFSGRQFSNSRSEMNVSTLELGDSALYLCASSSGQSYNEQFFGPGTRLTVL.

For the CDR3, the DNA is TGTGCCAGCAGCCTCACCCAGGGAGAGCAGTACTTC. It is translated as CASSLTQGEQYF. The chain combines TRBV7-9 with TRBJ2-7; possibly TRBD1 for D (5 bases). CDR1 is SEHNR, CDR2 FQNEAQ, per germline (reference sequence). V was shortened by 5 bases and J by 7 bases, with 12 bases between the two germline ends. The CDR3 spans 12 residues.

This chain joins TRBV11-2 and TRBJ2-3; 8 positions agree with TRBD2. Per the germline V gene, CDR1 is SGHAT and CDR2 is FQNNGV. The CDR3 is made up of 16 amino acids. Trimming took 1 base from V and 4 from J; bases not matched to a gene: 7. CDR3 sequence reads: CASSLGLAGGSDTQYF. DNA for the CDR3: TGTGCCAGCAGCTTAGGGTTGGCGGGGGGATCAGATACGCAGTATTTT.

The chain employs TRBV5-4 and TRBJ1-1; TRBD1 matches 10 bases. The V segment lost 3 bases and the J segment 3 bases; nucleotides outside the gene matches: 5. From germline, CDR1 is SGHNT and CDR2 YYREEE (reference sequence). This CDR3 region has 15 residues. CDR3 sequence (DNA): TGTGCCAGCAGCTCCGGGGGGACAGGGGACACTGAAGCTTTCTTT. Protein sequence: CASSSGGTGDTEAFF.